These T cell receptor beta chains were read from a single sample in a study of molecular identifiers for immune sequencing clone quantification. From the PCR reads, TCRdb called clonotypes with MiXCR, one entry per CDR3 protein. The table shows 300,000 to 350,000 distinct CDR3 sequences, with around a fifth occurring only once. Sequenced input: naive CD8+ T cells from blood, with Jurkat cell RNA spiked in. The receptor source for this set is a human donor in good health. Some libraries in this study had Jurkat cell RNA spiked in. Each CDR3 is given with its conserved first and last residue. Each record gives: clone size, D gene, V gene, J gene, CDR3 protein, CDR3 DNA. D genes are given only for firm matches. Not all rows give a size; the values are once, few, many and, for expanded clones, a class.

many	NA	TRBV19	TRBJ1-5	CASRSGSNQPQHF	TGTGCCAGTAGGTCGGGCAGCAATCAGCCCCAGCATTTT
few	NA	TRBV7-9	TRBJ2-1	CASSSQPLSSYNEQFF	TGTGCCAGCAGCTCACAACCCCTGAGCTCCTACAATGAGCAGTTCTTC
many	NA	TRBV28	TRBJ1-5	CASSLGDTYSNQPQHF	TGTGCCAGCAGTTTAGGGGACACATATAGCAATCAGCCCCAGCATTTT
many	NA	TRBV7-2	TRBJ1-1	CASSSTTVNTEAFF	TGTGCCAGCAGCTCCACGACGGTTAACACTGAAGCTTTCTTT
many	NA	TRBV6-2/TRBV6-3	TRBJ2-7	CASSGLYEQYF	TGTGCCAGCAGTGGACTGTACGAGCAGTACTTC
NA	TRBD1	TRBV7-9	TRBJ2-4	CASSGDRADLAKNIQYF	TGTGCCAGCAGCGGGGACAGAGCTGACCTAGCCAAAAACATTCAGTACTTC
NA	NA	TRBV19	TRBJ2-7	CASSGGFEEQYF	TGTGCCAGTAGTGGAGGCTTCGAAGAGCAGTACTTC
many	NA	TRBV29-1	TRBJ1-1	CSVVGGADTEAFF	TGCAGCGTCGTGGGGGGGGCGGACACTGAAGCTTTCTTT
many	NA	TRBV29-1	TRBJ1-1	CSVETGYTEAFF	TGCAGCGTAGAAACAGGGTACACTGAAGCTTTCTTT
few	TRBD2	TRBV7-6	TRBJ2-2	CASSWGTRGTGELFF	TGTGCCAGCAGCTGGGGGACTAGGGGCACCGGGGAGCTGTTTTTT
few	NA	TRBV7-9	TRBJ1-5	CASSFPGIQPQHF	TGTGCCAGCAGCTTTCCGGGGATTCAGCCCCAGCATTTT
many	NA	TRBV11-2	TRBJ2-7	CASSGLGFHEQYF	TGTGCCAGCAGCGGTTTGGGGTTCCACGAGCAGTACTTC
few	NA	TRBV5-8	TRBJ1-1	CASSSDTYTEAFF	TGTGCCAGCAGCTCGGACACGTACACTGAAGCTTTCTTT
NA	NA	TRBV7-7	TRBJ2-3	CASSLSGAPDTQYF	TGTGCTAGCAGCTTATCGGGAGCTCCAGATACGCAGTATTTT
many	NA	TRBV21-1	TRBJ2-7	CASNYYEQYF	TGTGCCAGCAACTACTACGAGCAGTACTTC
NA	TRBD2	TRBV11-2	TRBJ2-3	CASSLEVGGGSDTQYF	TGTGCCAGCAGCTTAGAGGTGGGGGGGGGATCAGATACGCAGTATTTT
many	NA	TRBV4-1	TRBJ1-2	CASSQVNEGAYGYTF	TGCGCCAGCAGCCAAGTGAACGAGGGAGCCTATGGCTACACCTTC
many	NA	TRBV6-5	TRBJ2-3	CASRKTQSYTDTQYF	TGTGCCAGCAGGAAAACGCAGTCGTACACAGATACGCAGTATTTT
many	NA	TRBV4-1	TRBJ2-7	CASSQEPGNYEQYF	TGCGCCAGCAGCCAAGAGCCGGGAAACTACGAGCAGTACTTC
few	NA	TRBV5-6	TRBJ2-1	CASSLIRGTPYNEQFF	TGTGCCAGCAGCTTGATCCGCGGCACACCCTACAATGAGCAGTTCTTC
many	TRBD1	TRBV6-5	TRBJ2-1	CASSTGTGNEQFF	TGTGCCAGCAGTACCGGGACAGGAAACGAGCAGTTCTTC
few	NA	TRBV30	TRBJ2-1	CAWSVVSSGNEQFF	TGTGCCTGGAGTGTAGTTTCCAGCGGCAATGAGCAGTTCTTC
many	TRBD1	TRBV4-3	TRBJ2-7	CASSQTRTGGFEQYF	TGCGCCAGCAGCCAGACCCGGACAGGGGGCTTCGAGCAGTACTTC
many	NA	TRBV28	TRBJ1-5	CASSPFEGGAGNQPQHF	TGTGCCAGCAGTCCATTCGAGGGGGGGGCAGGCAATCAGCCCCAGCATTTT
few	TRBD2	TRBV9	TRBJ2-4	CASSRGGDPAKNIQYF	TGTGCCAGCAGTCGGGGGGGGGATCCAGCCAAAAACATTCAGTACTTC
many	NA	TRBV12-3/TRBV12-4	TRBJ2-2	CASKGGNTGELFF	TGTGCCAGCAAAGGCGGGAACACCGGGGAGCTGTTTTTT
many	NA	TRBV7-9	TRBJ1-2	CASSPRHWGYGYTF	TGTGCCAGCAGCCCTAGACACTGGGGCTATGGCTACACCTTC
NA	NA	TRBV30	TRBJ2-7	CAWSPPGDYEQHF	TGTGCCTGGAGTCCCCCGGGAGACTACGAGCAGCACTTC